This TCR beta chain was retrieved from a study of shared clonotypes between healthy human individuals (TCRdb year 2020). As for the study more broadly: The cohort included three men and two women between 18 and 49 years of age. For each donor, CD4 naive and CD4 memory were each run on three plates, CD8 naive on two plates, and CD8 memory on one plate. Blood TCR repertoires of four to six healthy adults were deeply sequenced to estimate repertoire size and the extent of clonotype sharing between individuals. To increase sequencing depth and limit assay-specific biases, different laboratories used diverse techniques to prepare libraries and sequence TCR repertoires. Per donor, leukapheresis produced somewhere between about 0.9 and 9.5 billion PBMCs. Findings and caveats that apply to the study as a whole: Clonotypes shared by all four sorted-subset donors showed higher generation probabilities than non-shared clonotypes. Based on pairwise subsampling, the degree of clonotype sharing among donors was expected to be affected by sequencing depth. When a handful of donors were compared, the shared fraction of clonotypes was about 5% for naive CD4, approximately 3.5% for naive CD8, roughly 2.5% for memory CD4, and less than 0.45% for memory CD8. Naive subsets generally had larger estimated clonotype richness than memory subsets. The genetic and exposure-history diversity represented was limited by the small number of donors. Sampling was limited to blood, and TCR repertoires in tissue likely differ from TCR repertoires in blood. Incomplete sequencing was indicated by rarefaction of sorted-subset datasets, despite the large sequencing depth.

Donors were healthy HIV-negative adults with no recently reported acute infections or vaccinations. Every donor was a Caucasian adult living in Nashville, Tennessee, USA. CD4+ T cells were enriched by magnetic negative selection, after which naive cells were positively selected on CD45RA and the negative fraction was taken as the memory subset. Blood was obtained by leukapheresis, after which PBMCs were separated by Ficoll-Histopaque density gradient centrifugation and cryopreserved in liquid nitrogen vapor phase. Analytical flow cytometry was used to check the purity and quantity of every magnetically sorted T cell population. From each sorted fraction, genomic DNA was isolated and quantified by UV absorbance on a Nanodrop 2000c. TCR CDR3 regions were amplified from genomic DNA by multiplex PCR using the deep immunoSEQ assay. Extracted genomic DNA from each cell subset was spread evenly across all wells of several immunoSEQ 96-well plates, with each plate serving as a replicate. Each replicate PCR for sorted subsets received 150 to 250 ng genomic DNA, equal to tens of thousands of T cell genomes. Purified libraries were measured with a Qubit 3.0 fluorometer, size-checked on a Bioanalyzer 2100, and measured again with the KAPA Library Quantification kit. Each immunoSEQ 96-well plate was sequenced on its own single-read 150-cycle Illumina NextSeq 550 flow cell. The original methods were these. Because only junctional sequences without quality scores were contained in the immunoSEQ output, filtering matching that applied to full-length reads could not be performed. To assign V/J genes and CDR3, sequences were annotated against IMGT germline references using PyIR, a Python wrapper for IgBLAST v1.9. Any read was removed if the V/J assignment was weak (E-value above 1e-6), the CDR3 was missing, or the read contained stop codons, out-of-frame junctions, or ambiguous translated residues. V3J clonotypes were defined by identical inferred V gene, J gene, and CDR3 amino acid sequence. To compute the percentage overlap between repertoires, the number of shared unique clonotypes was divided by the size of the smaller repertoire. Richness of each repertoire was evaluated using RTK rarefaction, the Chao1 estimator, and Recon v2.1 estimates of unobserved clonotypes. Generation probabilities were computed with OLGA for all TCRbeta clonotypes obtained by the gDNA method from a handful of donors. Drawn from immuneACCESS, this table holds only the in-frame rearrangements with V and J called that TCRdb kept. Clones are partly lost; checked studies trace under half to an unresolved V gene and leave the rest unexplained. V and J calls and clone size are given by that table; D and trimming were obtained from the DNA. This sample has about 710,000 clones in its table, and 55% to 85% of those were observed once. The leading ten clones occupy 1.5% to 2% of the sample.

This clone was picked up a small number of times. No antigen is known for it. The input lacks base qualities; no much larger clone sits a single base away. Per the germline V gene, SNHLY is the CDR1 and FYNNEI is the CDR2. The CDR3 spans 14 residues, from the cysteine through the phenylalanine. Only the CDR3 region is kept as DNA, spanning 42 bases read in frame from base 1. V is cut by 5 bases and J by 4 bases, and the space between the germline ends is 14 bases. Sequenced material: memory CD4+ T cells sorted from blood. In light of the paper, this sample's cell subset or site label describes: CD45RA-negative fraction. This receptor was taken from a woman in her thirties in good health. The sequence links TRBV2 to TRBJ1-2; a tentative D call is TRBD1 (5 bases match). The CDR3 in this case is CASSSNGGTYGYTF. The nucleotide sequence is TGTGCCAGCAGTTCGAATGGGGGGACCTATGGCTACACCTTC.